This T cell receptor beta chain appears in the sequencing data of a study of identical twins. Study-wide findings and caveats: Conclusions were based on cross-sectional statistical analysis, without following the same donors. Insertions were reduced in abundant cord blood beta clonotypes but not in memory repertoires.

The germline CDR1 and CDR2 sequences are DFQATT and SNEGSKA (reference sequence). The CDR3 is made up of 12 amino acids. Trimming pared 0 bases from V and 6 bases from J, leaving 9 bases between. This clonotype was detected ten times or more. Antigen: not known. TCRdb processed the 5' RACE reads anew with MiXCR; each CDR3 protein has one entry. The sample lists 350,000 to 450,000 distinct CDR3 sequences; around a sixth were seen once. The chain joins TRBV20-1 to TRBJ2-7, with a tentative D call TRBD2 (5 bases). Material for sequencing was naive T cells sorted from blood. This sequence was found in a man aged 50 to 60 in good health. The CDR3 nucleotides read TGCAGTGCTAGAGACCCTGAGGGCGAGCAGTACTTC. Translated: CSARDPEGEQYF.